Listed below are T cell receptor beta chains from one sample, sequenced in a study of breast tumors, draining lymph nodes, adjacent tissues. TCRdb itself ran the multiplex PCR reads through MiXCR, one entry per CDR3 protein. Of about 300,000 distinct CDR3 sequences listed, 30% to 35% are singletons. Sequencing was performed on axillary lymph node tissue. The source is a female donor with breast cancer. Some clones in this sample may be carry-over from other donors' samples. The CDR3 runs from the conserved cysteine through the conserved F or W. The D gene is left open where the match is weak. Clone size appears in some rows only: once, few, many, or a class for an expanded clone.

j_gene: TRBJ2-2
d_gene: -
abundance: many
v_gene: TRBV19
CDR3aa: CASIKGGTGELFF
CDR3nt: TGTGCCAGTATTAAGGGCGGCACCGGGGAGCTGTTTTTT

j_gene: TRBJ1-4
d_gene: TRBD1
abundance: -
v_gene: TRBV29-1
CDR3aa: CSFFRDRGGKLFF
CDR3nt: TGCAGCTTCTTCCGGGACAGGGGCGGAAAACTGTTTTTT

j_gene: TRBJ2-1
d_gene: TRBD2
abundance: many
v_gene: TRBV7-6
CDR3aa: CASSLATGTSGISSYNEQFF
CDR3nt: TGTGCCAGCAGCTTAGCTACCGGGACTAGCGGGATCTCCTCCTACAATGAGCAGTTCTTC

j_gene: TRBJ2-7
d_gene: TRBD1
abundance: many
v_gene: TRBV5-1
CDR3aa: CASSSDRGLSEQYF
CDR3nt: TGCGCCAGCAGCTCGGACAGGGGGCTTTCCGAGCAGTACTTC

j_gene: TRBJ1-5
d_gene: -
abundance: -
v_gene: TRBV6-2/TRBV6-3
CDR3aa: CASGVPAKGEPQHF
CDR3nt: TGTGCCAGCGGAGTCCCTGCAAAGGGGGAGCCCCAGCATTTT

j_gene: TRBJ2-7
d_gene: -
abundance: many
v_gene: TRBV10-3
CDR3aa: CAISTGPDYEQYF
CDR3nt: TGTGCCATCAGTACAGGGCCGGACTACGAGCAGTACTTC

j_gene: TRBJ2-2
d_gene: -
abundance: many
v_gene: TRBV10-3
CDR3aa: CAISEWGADTGELFF
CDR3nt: TGTGCCATCAGTGAGTGGGGCGCGGACACCGGGGAGCTGTTTTTT

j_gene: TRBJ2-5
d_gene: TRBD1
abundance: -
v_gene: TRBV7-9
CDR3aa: CASGATGTVKETQHF
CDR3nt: TGTGCCAGCGGTGCCACCGGGACAGTAAAAGAGACCCAGCACTTC

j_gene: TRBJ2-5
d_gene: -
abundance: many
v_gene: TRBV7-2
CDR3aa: CASSIVAAQETQYF
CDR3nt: TGTGCCAGCAGCATTGTCGCAGCCCAAGAGACCCAGTACTTC

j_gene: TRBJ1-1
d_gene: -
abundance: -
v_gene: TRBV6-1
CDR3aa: CASSTSGVAFF
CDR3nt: TGTGCCAGCAGTACCTCGGGGGTGGCTTTCTTT

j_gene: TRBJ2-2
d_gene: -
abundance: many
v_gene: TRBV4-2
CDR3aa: CASSNRQNTGELFF
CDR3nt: TGTGCCAGCAGCAATAGACAGAACACCGGGGAGCTGTTTTTT

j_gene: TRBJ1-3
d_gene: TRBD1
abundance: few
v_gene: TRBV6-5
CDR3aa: CASSYLGQGSGNTIYF
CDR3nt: TGTGCCAGCAGTTACTTGGGACAGGGCTCTGGAAACACCATATATTTT

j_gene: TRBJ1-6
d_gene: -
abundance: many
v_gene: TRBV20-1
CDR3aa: CSARDGRGDSPLHF
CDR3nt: TGCAGTGCTAGAGATGGAAGGGGTGATTCACCCCTCCACTTT